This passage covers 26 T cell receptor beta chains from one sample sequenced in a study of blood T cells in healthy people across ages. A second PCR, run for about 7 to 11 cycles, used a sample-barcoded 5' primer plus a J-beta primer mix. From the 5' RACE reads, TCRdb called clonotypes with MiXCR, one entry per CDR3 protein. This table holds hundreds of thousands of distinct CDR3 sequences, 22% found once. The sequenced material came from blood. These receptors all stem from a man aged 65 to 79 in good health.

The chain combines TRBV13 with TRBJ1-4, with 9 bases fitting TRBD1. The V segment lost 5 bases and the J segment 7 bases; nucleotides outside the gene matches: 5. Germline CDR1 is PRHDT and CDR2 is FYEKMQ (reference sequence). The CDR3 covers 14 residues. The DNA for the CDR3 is TGTGCCAGCAGCACGGGACAGGGTAGTGAAAAACTGTTTTTT. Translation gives CASSTGQGSEKLFF.

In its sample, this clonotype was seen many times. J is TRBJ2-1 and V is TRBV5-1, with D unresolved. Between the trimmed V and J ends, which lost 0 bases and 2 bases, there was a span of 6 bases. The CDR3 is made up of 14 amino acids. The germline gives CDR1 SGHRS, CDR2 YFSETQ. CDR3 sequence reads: CASSLDSPYNEQFF. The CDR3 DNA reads TGCGCCAGCAGCTTGGACTCCCCCTACAATGAGCAGTTCTTC.

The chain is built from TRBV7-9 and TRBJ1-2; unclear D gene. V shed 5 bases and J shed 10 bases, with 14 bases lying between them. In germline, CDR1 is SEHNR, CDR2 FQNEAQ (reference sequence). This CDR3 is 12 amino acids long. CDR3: CASSADIPDYTF. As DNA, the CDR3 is TGTGCCAGCAGCGCTGACATCCCTGACTACACCTTC.

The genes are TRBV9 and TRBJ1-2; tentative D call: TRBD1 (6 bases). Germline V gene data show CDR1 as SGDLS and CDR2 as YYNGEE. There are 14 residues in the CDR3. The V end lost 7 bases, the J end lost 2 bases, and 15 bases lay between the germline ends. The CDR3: CASSQDSQNYGYTF. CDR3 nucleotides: TGTGCCAGCTCCCAGGACAGCCAGAACTATGGCTACACCTTC.

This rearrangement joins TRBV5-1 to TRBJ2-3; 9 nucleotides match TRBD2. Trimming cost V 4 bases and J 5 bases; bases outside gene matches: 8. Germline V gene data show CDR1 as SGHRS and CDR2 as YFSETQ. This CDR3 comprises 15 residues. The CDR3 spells CASSGIAGARDTQYF. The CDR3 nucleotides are TGCGCCAGCAGCGGGATAGCGGGGGCGAGAGATACGCAGTATTTT. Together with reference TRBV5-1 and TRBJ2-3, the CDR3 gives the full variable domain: KAGVTQTPRYLIKTRGQQVTLSCSPISGHRSVSWYQQTPGQGLQFLFEYFSETQRNKGNFPGRFSGRQFSNSRSEMNVSTLELGDSALYLCASSGIAGARDTQYFGPGTRLTVL.

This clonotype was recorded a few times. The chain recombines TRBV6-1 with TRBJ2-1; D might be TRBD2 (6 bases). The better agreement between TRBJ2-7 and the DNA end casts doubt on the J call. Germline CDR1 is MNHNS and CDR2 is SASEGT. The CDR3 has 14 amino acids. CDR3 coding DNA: TGTGCCAGCAGTGAGGATAGCGGCCCCTACGAGCAGTACTTC. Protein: CASSEDSGPYEQYF.

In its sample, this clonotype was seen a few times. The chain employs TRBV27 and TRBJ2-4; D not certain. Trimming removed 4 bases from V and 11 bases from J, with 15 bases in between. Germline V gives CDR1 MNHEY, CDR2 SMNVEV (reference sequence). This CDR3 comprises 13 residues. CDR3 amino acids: CASSSTDGEFQYF. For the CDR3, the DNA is TGTGCCAGCAGTTCGACCGACGGCGAATTTCAGTACTTC.

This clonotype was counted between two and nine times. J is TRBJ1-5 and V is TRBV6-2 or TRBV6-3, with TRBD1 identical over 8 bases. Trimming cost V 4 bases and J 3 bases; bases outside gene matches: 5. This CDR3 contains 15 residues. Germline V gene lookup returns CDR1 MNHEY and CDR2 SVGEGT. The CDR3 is CASSWTGKVNQPQHF. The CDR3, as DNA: TGTGCCAGCAGTTGGACAGGGAAGGTCAATCAGCCCCAGCATTTT.

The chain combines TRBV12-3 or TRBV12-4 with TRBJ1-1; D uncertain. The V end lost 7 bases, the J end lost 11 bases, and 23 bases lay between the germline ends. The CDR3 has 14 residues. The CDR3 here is CASTSSGRLKEAFF. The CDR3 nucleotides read TGTGCCAGCACCAGTTCGGGCAGGTTGAAGGAGGCTTTCTTT.

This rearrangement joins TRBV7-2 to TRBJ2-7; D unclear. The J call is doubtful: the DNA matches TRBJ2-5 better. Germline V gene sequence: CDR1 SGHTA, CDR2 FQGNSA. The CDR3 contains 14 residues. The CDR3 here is CASSLAGRAETQYF. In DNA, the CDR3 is TGTGCCAGCAGCTTAGCGGGAAGAGCGGAGACCCAGTACTTC.

The CDR3 nucleotides read TGTGCTAGTGGTTTGGTTAGAGCAACTCGGGGCTCCTACAATGAGCAGTTCTTC. Its protein product is CASGLVRATRGSYNEQFF. This chain connects TRBV12-5 to TRBJ2-1; weak D call: TRBD2 (5 bases). Trimming took 0 bases from V and 0 from J, leaving 15 bases between them. The CDR3 totals 18 residues. Germline V CDR1 and CDR2: LGHNT, FRNRAP. The full variable domain, in which reference TRBV12-5 and TRBJ2-1 provide the parts outside the CDR3, is DARVTQTPRHKVTEMGQEVTMRCQPILGHNTVFWYRQTMMQGLELLAYFRNRAPLDDSGMPKDRFSAEMPDATLATLKIQPSEPRDSAVYFCASGLVRATRGSYNEQFFGPGTRLTVL.

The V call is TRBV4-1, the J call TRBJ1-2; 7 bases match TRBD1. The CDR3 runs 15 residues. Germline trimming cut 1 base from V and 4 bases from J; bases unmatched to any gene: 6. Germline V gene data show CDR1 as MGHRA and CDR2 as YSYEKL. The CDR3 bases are TGCGCCAGCAGCCAAGGTCGGGACAGCTTCTATGGCTACACCTTC. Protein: CASSQGRDSFYGYTF.

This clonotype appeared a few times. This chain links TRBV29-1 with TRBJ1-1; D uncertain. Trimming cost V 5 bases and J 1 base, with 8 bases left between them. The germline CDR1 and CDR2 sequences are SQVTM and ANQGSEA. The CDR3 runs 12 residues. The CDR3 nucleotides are TGCAGCGTTCTCGGCGGGAACACTGAAGCTTTCTTT. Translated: CSVLGGNTEAFF.

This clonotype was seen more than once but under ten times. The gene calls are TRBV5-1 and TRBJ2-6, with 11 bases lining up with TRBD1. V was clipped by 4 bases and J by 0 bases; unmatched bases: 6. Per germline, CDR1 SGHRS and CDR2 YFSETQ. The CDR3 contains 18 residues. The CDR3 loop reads CASSRQDRGLSGANVLTF. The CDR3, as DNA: TGCGCCAGCAGCCGACAGGACAGGGGGCTCTCTGGGGCCAACGTCCTGACTTTC.

In nucleotides, the CDR3 is TGTGCCAGCAGCTTCACCGGGACTAGCGGGAGCTTGAGCAATGAGCAGTTCTTC. Translating gives CASSFTGTSGSLSNEQFF. This chain uses TRBV5-5 with TRBJ2-1, with TRBD2 matching over 14 bases. Germline-derived CDR1 and CDR2 are SGHKS and YYEKEE (reference sequence). The ends lost 2 bases at V and 6 bases at J; junction bases unmatched: 10. The CDR3 loop spans 18 amino acids. Looking up the rest from reference TRBV5-5 and TRBJ2-1 gives the full variable domain: DAGVTQSPTHLIKTRGQQVTLRCSPISGHKSVSWYQQVLGQGPQFIFQYYEKEERGRGNFPDRFSARQFPNYSSELNVNALLLGDSALYLCASSFTGTSGSLSNEQFFGPGTRLTVL.

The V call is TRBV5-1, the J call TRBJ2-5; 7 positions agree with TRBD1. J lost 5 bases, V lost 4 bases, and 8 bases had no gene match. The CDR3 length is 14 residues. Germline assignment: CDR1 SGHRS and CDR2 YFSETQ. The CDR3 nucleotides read TGCGCCAGCAGCGCTACAGGGGCTGGTGAGACCCAGTACTTC. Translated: CASSATGAGETQYF. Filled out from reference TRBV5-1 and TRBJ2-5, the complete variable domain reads KAGVTQTPRYLIKTRGQQVTLSCSPISGHRSVSWYQQTPGQGLQFLFEYFSETQRNKGNFPGRFSGRQFSNSRSEMNVSTLELGDSALYLCASSATGAGETQYFGPGTRLLVL.

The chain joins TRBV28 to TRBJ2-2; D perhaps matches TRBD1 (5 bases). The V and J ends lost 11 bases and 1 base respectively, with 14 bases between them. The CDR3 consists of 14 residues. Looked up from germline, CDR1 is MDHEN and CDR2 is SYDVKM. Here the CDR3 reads CAAIGHRNTGELFF. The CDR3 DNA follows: TGTGCCGCGATAGGACACCGGAACACCGGGGAGCTGTTTTTT.

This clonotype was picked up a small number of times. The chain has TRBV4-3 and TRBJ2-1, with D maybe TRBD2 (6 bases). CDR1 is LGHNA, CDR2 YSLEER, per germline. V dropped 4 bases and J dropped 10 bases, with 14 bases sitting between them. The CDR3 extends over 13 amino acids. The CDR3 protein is CASSPETRREQFF. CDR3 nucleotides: TGCGCCAGCAGCCCGGAGACTAGAAGAGAGCAGTTCTTC.

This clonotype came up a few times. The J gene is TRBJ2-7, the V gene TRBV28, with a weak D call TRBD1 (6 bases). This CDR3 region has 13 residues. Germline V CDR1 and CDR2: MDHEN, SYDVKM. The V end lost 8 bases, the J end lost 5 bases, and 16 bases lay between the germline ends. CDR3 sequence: CASENRDNHEQYF. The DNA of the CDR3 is TGTGCCAGCGAAAACAGGGATAACCACGAGCAGTACTTC.

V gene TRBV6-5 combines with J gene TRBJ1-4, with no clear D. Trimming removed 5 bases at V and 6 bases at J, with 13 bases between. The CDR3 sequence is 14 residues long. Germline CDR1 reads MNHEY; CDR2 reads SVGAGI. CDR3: CASSKPGSHEKLFF. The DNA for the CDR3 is TGTGCCAGCAGTAAACCCGGGTCTCATGAAAAACTGTTTTTT.

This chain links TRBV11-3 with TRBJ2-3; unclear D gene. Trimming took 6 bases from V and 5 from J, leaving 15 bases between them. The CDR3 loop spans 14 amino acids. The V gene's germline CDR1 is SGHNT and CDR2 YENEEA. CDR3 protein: CASSPRYLGDTQYF. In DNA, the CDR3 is TGTGCCAGCAGTCCTAGGTACCTGGGAGATACGCAGTATTTT.

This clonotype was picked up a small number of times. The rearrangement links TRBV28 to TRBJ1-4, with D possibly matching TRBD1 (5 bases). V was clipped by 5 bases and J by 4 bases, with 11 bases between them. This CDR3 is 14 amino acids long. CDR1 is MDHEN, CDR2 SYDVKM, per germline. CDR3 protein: CASSGDSFNEKLFF. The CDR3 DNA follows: TGTGCCAGCAGTGGGGACTCCTTTAATGAAAAACTGTTTTTT. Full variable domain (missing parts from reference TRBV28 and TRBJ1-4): DVKVTQSSRYLVKRTGEKVFLECVQDMDHENMFWYRQDPGLGLRLIYFSYDVKMKEKGDIPEGYSVSREKKERFSLILESASTNQTSMYLCASSGDSFNEKLFFGSGTQLSVL.

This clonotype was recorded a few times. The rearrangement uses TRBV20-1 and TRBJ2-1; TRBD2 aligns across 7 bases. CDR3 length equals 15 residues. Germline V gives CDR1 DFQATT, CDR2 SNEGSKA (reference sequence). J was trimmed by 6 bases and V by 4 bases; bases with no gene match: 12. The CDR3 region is CSAIDGGRAINEQFF. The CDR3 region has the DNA TGCAGTGCTATTGATGGTGGGAGGGCCATCAATGAGCAGTTCTTC.

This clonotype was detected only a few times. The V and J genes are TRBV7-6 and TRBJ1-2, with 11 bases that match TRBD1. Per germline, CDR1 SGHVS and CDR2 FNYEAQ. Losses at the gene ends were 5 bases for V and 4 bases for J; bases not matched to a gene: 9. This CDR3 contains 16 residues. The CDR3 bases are TGTGCCAGCAGCCTACGAGCCGGGACAGGGGGCTATGGCTACACCTTC. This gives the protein CASSLRAGTGGYGYTF. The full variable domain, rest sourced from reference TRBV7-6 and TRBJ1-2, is GAGVSQSPRYKVTKRGQDVALRCDPISGHVSLYWYRQALGQGPEFLTYFNYEAQQDKSGLPNDRFSAERPEGSISTLTIQRTEQRDSAMYRCASSLRAGTGGYGYTFGSGTRLTVV.

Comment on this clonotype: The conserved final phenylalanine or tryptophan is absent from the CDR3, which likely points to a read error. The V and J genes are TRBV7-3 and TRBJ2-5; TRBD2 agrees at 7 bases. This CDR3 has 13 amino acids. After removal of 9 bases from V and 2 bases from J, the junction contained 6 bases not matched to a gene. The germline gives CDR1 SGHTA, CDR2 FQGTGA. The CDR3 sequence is CASGLGEQETQYC. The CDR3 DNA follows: TGTGCCAGTGGACTAGGAGAACAAGAGACCCAGTACTGC.

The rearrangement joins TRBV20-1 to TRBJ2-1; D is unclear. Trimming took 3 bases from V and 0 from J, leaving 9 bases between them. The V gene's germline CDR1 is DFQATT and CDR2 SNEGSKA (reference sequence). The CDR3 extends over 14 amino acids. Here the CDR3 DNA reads TGCAGTGCTAGTCCCCTACACTCCTACAATGAGCAGTTCTTC. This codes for CSASPLHSYNEQFF.